This is a list of T cell receptor beta chains from one sample in a study of cytomegalovirus exposure and HLA in healthy donors. Only in-frame clones appear in the TCRdb table, and some are missing; sequencing was by immunoSEQ multiplex PCR. Here the sample spans under 200,000 clones, over 75% being singletons. Sequenced material: PBMCs. These receptors originate from a woman aged 25-40 years in good health and CMV-seronegative. Each CDR3 is given with its conserved first and last residue. D genes are given only for firm matches. Not every row has a clone size; where given, it reads once, few, many or a size class.

j_gene,abundance,d_gene,v_gene,CDR3aa,CDR3nt
TRBJ1-1,-,TRBD1,TRBV6-5,CASSEQGRSTEAFF,TGTGCCAGCAGTGAACAGGGGAGGAGCACTGAAGCTTTCTTT
TRBJ1-1,-,TRBD1,TRBV5-1,CASSWDRDTEAFF,TGCGCCAGCAGCTGGGACAGGGACACTGAAGCTTTCTTT
TRBJ1-4,-,-,TRBV25-1,CASSPWGGFSEKLFF,TGTGCCAGCAGCCCTTGGGGGGGGTTTTCTGAAAAACTGTTTTTT
TRBJ2-3,-,TRBD2,TRBV5-6,CASSSLAGVTDTQYF,TGTGCCAGCAGCTCACTAGCGGGGGTCACAGATACGCAGTATTTT
TRBJ1-5,-,TRBD1,TRBV10-3,CAIRGTGGHQPQHF,TGTGCCATCAGAGGGACAGGGGGCCACCAGCCCCAGCATTTT
TRBJ2-7,few,TRBD1,TRBV7-9,CASSGRGTGAHEQYF,TGTGCCAGCAGCGGCCGAGGGACAGGGGCCCACGAGCAGTACTTC
TRBJ2-5,-,TRBD2,TRBV5-1,CASSPTSGGGGVETQYF,TGCGCCAGCAGCCCAACTAGCGGGGGAGGTGGCGTGGAGACCCAGTACTTC
TRBJ1-6,once,-,TRBV25-1,CASSPGYESPLHF,TGTGCCAGCAGTCCCGGGTATGAGTCACCCCTCCACTTT
TRBJ2-2,-,-,TRBV28,CASSTLAAGTGELFF,TGTGCCAGCAGCACCCTGGCGGCGGGGACCGGGGAGCTGTTTTTT
TRBJ1-1,-,-,TRBV5-5,CASSFAGTEAFF,TGTGCCAGCAGCTTCGCGGGGACTGAAGCTTTCTTT
TRBJ2-7,-,-,TRBV7-8,CASSLERGLHYEQYF,TGTGCCAGCAGCTTGGAGAGGGGACTCCACTACGAGCAGTACTTC
TRBJ1-6,few,TRBD1,TRBV7-2,CASSYGQASNSPLHF,TGTGCCAGCAGCTACGGACAGGCCTCTAATTCACCCCTCCACTTT
TRBJ2-7,few,-,TRBV7-6,CASSRLVGEQYF,TGTGCCAGCAGCCGTTTGGTCGGCGAGCAGTACTTC
TRBJ1-2,-,-,TRBV30,CAWNRQSTNYGYTF,TGTGCCTGGAATAGACAGTCTACTAACTATGGCTACACCTTC
TRBJ2-6,few,-,TRBV2,CASMGLSGANVLTF,TGTGCCAGCATGGGCTTATCTGGGGCCAACGTCCTGACTTTC
TRBJ1-1,-,-,TRBV15,CATSRDIQANTEAFF,TGTGCCACCAGCAGAGATATACAGGCGAACACTGAAGCTTTCTTT
TRBJ1-2,-,-,TRBV19,CASSIDRQGGDGYTF,TGTGCCAGTAGTATAGATCGGCAGGGTGGCGATGGCTACACCTTC
TRBJ1-1,-,TRBD1,TRBV11-3,CASSFTGGGEAFF,TGTGCCAGCAGCTTCACAGGGGGGGGTGAAGCTTTCTTT
TRBJ1-2,few,TRBD1,TRBV28,CASSLTSGQASYTF,TGTGCCAGCAGTTTAACCTCGGGACAGGCATCCTACACCTTC
TRBJ1-2,-,TRBD1,TRBV10-3,CAIAGTGALKDYGYTF,TGTGCCATCGCAGGGACAGGGGCGCTTAAAGACTATGGCTACACCTTC
TRBJ1-1,-,-,TRBV18,CASSPQWGSEGAFF,TGTGCCAGCTCACCACAATGGGGATCGGAGGGGGCTTTCTTT
TRBJ1-1,-,TRBD1,TRBV2,CASSEFGTENTEAFF,TGTGCCAGCAGTGAATTTGGGACAGAGAACACTGAAGCTTTCTTT
TRBJ1-2,once,TRBD1,TRBV5-4,CASSSPTGGYGYTF,TGTGCCAGCAGCTCACCTACAGGGGGCTATGGCTACACCTTC